These 21 T cell receptor beta chains originate from one sample sequenced in a study of cytomegalovirus exposure and HLA in healthy donors. Researchers ran the PCR with 60 Vbeta and 13 Jbeta primers. TCRdb's table, derived via immunoSEQ multiplex PCR, lists solely in-frame clones and lacks some. The sample shows 130,000 or so clones, 8.5% to 9% of them seen only once. Sequences were obtained from PBMCs. The receptors derive from a middle-aged woman in good health and CMV-seropositive.

In this sample, this clone turned up a few times. V usage is TRBV5-3 and J usage is TRBJ2-1; D might be TRBD2 (5 bases). TRBV5-3 is sorted into the ORF group, with uncertain function. V lost 3 bases to trimming and J lost 8 bases, with 18 bases between them. The CDR3 has 15 residues. The CDR3, as DNA: TGTGCCAGAAGCTGGGAGAAAGGTACTAAGCATGAGCAGTTCTTC. Translating it yields CARSWEKGTKHEQFF.

This clone was seen more than once but under ten times. This chain's CDR3 is CASSFETATNEKLFF. The CDR3 nucleotides read TGCGCCAGCAGCTTTGAAACTGCAACTAATGAAAAACTGTTTTTT. V and J are TRBV5-1 and TRBJ1-4; D is uncertain. The germline V gene has CDR1 SGHRS and CDR2 YFSETQ. The ends were cut back, 2 bases at V and 0 bases at J, with 8 bases in the middle. The CDR3 is made up of 15 amino acids.

V is TRBV28 and J is TRBJ2-3; no definite D call. V was trimmed by 3 bases and J by 3 bases, leaving 13 bases between them. CDR1 and CDR2 from the germline V gene are MDHEN and SYDVKM. This CDR3 has 15 residues. CDR3 amino acids: CASSFPQTWTDTQYF. Written as DNA, the CDR3 is TGTGCCAGCAGTTTCCCCCAGACTTGGACAGATACGCAGTATTTT.

This clone was seen only a few times. The chain couples TRBV11-2 to TRBJ1-1, with D unresolved. The germline V gene has CDR1 SGHAT and CDR2 FQNNGV. The CDR3 length is 13 residues. Trimming removed 5 bases at V and 2 bases at J, with 9 bases between. CDR3 amino acids: CASSRGINTEAFF. CDR3 DNA sequence: TGTGCCAGCAGCCGAGGTATAAACACTGAAGCTTTCTTT.

This clone was found a few times. The chain employs TRBV5-1 and TRBJ2-3, with 8 nucleotides matching TRBD2. The ends lost 8 bases at V and 3 bases at J; junction bases unmatched: 5. The CDR3 contains 13 residues. The V gene's germline CDR1 is SGHRS and CDR2 YFSETQ. CDR3 nucleotides: TGCGCCAGTTGGACTAGCCTGACAGATACGCAGTATTTT. Its protein is CASWTSLTDTQYF.

This chain links TRBV7-3 with TRBJ1-1, with D tentatively TRBD1 (5 bases). CDR1 and CDR2 from the germline V gene are SGHTA and FQGTGA. The CDR3 length is 15 residues. Trimming left V 1 base short and J 1 base short, with 10 bases between. CDR3 sequence reads: CASSLMGGSNTEAFF. CDR3 DNA sequence: TGTGCCAGCAGCTTAATGGGGGGATCGAACACTGAAGCTTTCTTT.

This clone was seen many times. The chain links TRBV7-6 to TRBJ2-5; 13 bases match TRBD2. The CDR3 has 16 amino acids. V gave up 4 bases and J gave up 1 base; unmatched junction bases: 3. Per germline, CDR1 SGHVS and CDR2 FNYEAQ. The CDR3 sequence is CASSSRLAGGQETQYF. The DNA for the CDR3 is TGTGCCAGCAGCTCCAGACTAGCGGGGGGCCAAGAGACCCAGTACTTC.

This chain joins TRBV5-1 and TRBJ2-7, with TRBD1 matching over 8 bases. The CDR3 totals 15 residues. The trim removed 2 bases at V and 6 bases at J, leaving 10 bases unmatched. CDR1 SGHRS and CDR2 YFSETQ come from the germline V gene. The DNA of the CDR3 is TGCGCCAGCAGCTTACCGACAGGGGAGCGGCGCGAGCAGTACTTC. It encodes CASSLPTGERREQYF. Variable domain in full (rest from reference TRBV5-1 and TRBJ2-7): KAGVTQTPRYLIKTRGQQVTLSCSPISGHRSVSWYQQTPGQGLQFLFEYFSETQRNKGNFPGRFSGRQFSNSRSEMNVSTLELGDSALYLCASSLPTGERREQYFGPGTRLTVT.

The J gene is TRBJ1-5, the V gene TRBV4-1; 8 bases line up with TRBD1. Germline V gene sequence: CDR1 MGHRA, CDR2 YSYEKL. The CDR3 has 16 amino acids. J lost 7 bases, V lost 0 bases, and 8 bases had no gene match. This CDR3 is CASSQDLAGGQQPQHF. In DNA, the CDR3 is TGCGCCAGCAGCCAAGATCTTGCAGGGGGCCAGCAGCCCCAGCATTTT.

This clone was seen more than once but under ten times. This chain uses TRBV19 with TRBJ1-4; 10 bases line up with TRBD1. The CDR3 runs 16 residues. Germline-derived CDR1 and CDR2 are LNHDA and SQIVND (reference sequence). J lost 6 bases, V lost 5 bases, and 9 bases had no gene match. CDR3 residues: CASSWGRGTGDEKLFF. The CDR3, as DNA: TGTGCCAGTAGTTGGGGCCGAGGGACAGGGGATGAAAAACTGTTTTTT.

The rearrangement joins TRBV30 to TRBJ2-7, with 9 bases identical to TRBD1. Germline values: CDR1 GTSNPN, CDR2 SVGIG (reference sequence). The CDR3 is 14 amino acids. The trim removed 5 bases at V and 4 bases at J, leaving 9 bases unmatched. The CDR3 sequence: CAWGTGTGFYEQYF. Written as DNA, the CDR3 is TGTGCCTGGGGCACCGGGACAGGGTTTTACGAGCAGTACTTC.

The chain uses TRBV30 and TRBJ1-3; the match to TRBD1 covers 7 bases. Per germline, CDR1 GTSNPN and CDR2 SVGIG (reference sequence). The CDR3 consists of 13 residues. The J segment lost 9 bases and the V segment lost 0 bases, leaving 5 bases of the junction unmatched. The CDR3 loop reads CAWSVKGAATIYF. CDR3 coding DNA: TGTGCCTGGAGTGTAAAGGGGGCGGCCACCATATATTTT.

The chain combines TRBV5-6 with TRBJ2-5; the match to TRBD2 covers 10 bases. Germline V gives CDR1 SGHDT, CDR2 YYEEEE. The CDR3 length is 16 residues. Trimming cost V 0 bases and J 1 base; bases outside gene matches: 3. Written as DNA, the CDR3 is TGTGCCAGCAGCTTGGGGCTAGCGGGGGCCCAAGAGACCCAGTACTTC. Translation: CASSLGLAGAQETQYF.

In this sample, this clone turned up a few times. The chain carries TRBV19 and TRBJ1-4, with D perhaps matching TRBD1 (5 bases). CDR3 length: 14 amino acids. Germline lookup yields CDR1 LNHDA and CDR2 SQIVND (reference sequence). Trimming took 9 bases from V and 7 from J, leaving 18 bases between them. The CDR3 region has the DNA TGTGCCAGCTCCGATCAACCGGGGGGTGAAAAACTGTTTTTT. It yields the protein CASSDQPGGEKLFF.

The chain recombines TRBV2 with TRBJ1-1, with TRBD1 matching over 8 bases. The CDR3 totals 14 residues. Losses at the gene ends were 1 base for V and 7 bases for J; bases not matched to a gene: 5. Germline-derived CDR1 and CDR2 are SNHLY and FYNNEI. As DNA, the CDR3 is TGTGCCAGCAGTGAAGACAGGGGGGTCGTTGAAGCTTTCTTT. It yields the protein CASSEDRGVVEAFF. Drawing the rest from reference TRBV2 and TRBJ1-1, the complete variable domain is EPEVTQTPSHQVTQMGQEVILRCVPISNHLYFYWYRQILGQKVEFLVSFYNNEISEKSEIFDDQFSVERPDGSNFTLKIRSTKLEDSAMYFCASSEDRGVVEAFFGQGTRLTVV.

This CDR3 is CASTAGYGYTF. As DNA, the CDR3 is TGTGCCAGTACAGCGGGCTATGGCTACACCTTC. This chain connects TRBV19 to TRBJ1-2; D is undetermined. Germline V gene data show CDR1 as LNHDA and CDR2 as SQIVND (reference sequence). V dropped 7 bases and J dropped 4 bases, with 7 bases sitting between them. This CDR3 is 11 amino acids long.

The rearrangement joins TRBV5-6 to TRBJ2-7, with 8 bases fitting TRBD1. The CDR3 consists of 13 residues. The germline gives CDR1 SGHDT, CDR2 YYEEEE. After removal of 7 bases from V and 6 bases from J, the junction contained 9 bases not matched to a gene. The CDR3 nucleotides read TGTGCCAGCGGAAGACAGGGGTTTGTCGAGCAGTACTTC. The encoded protein is CASGRQGFVEQYF.

V is TRBV10-3 and J is TRBJ2-7, with 11 bases fitting TRBD1. Trimming cost V 0 bases and J 6 bases; bases outside gene matches: 4. Germline CDR1 and CDR2: ENHRY and SYGVKD. The CDR3 totals 15 residues. As DNA, the CDR3 is TGTGCCATCAGTGAGTCGGACAGGGGGCGATCCGAGCAGTACTTC. This translates into CAISESDRGRSEQYF.

V is TRBV18 and J is TRBJ1-1, with TRBD1 identical over 8 bases. The length of the CDR3 is 14 residues. Losses at the gene ends were 6 bases for V and 1 base for J; bases not matched to a gene: 4. Germline V gives CDR1 KGHSH, CDR2 LQKENI. The CDR3 loop reads CASSTDRANTEAFF. The CDR3 bases are TGTGCCAGCTCGACGGACAGGGCGAACACTGAAGCTTTCTTT.

Only a few counts were recorded for this clone. The gene calls are TRBV15 and TRBJ1-2, with D possibly matching TRBD1 (6 bases). Germline CDR1 and CDR2: LNHNV and YYDKDF (reference sequence). CDR3 length equals 14 residues. V dropped 0 bases and J dropped 4 bases, with 9 bases sitting between them. CDR3 protein: CATSRDLGGYGYTF. Here the CDR3 DNA reads TGTGCCACCAGCAGAGATCTAGGGGGCTATGGCTACACCTTC.

This clone was seen a few times. V and J are TRBV6-1 and TRBJ2-3; possibly TRBD2 for D (6 bases). V shed 3 bases and J shed 0 bases, with 10 bases lying between them. CDR3 length: 15 residues. The V gene's germline CDR1 is MNHNS and CDR2 SASEGT. DNA of the CDR3: TGTGCCAGCAGTGACCCAGGGAGGAGCACAGATACGCAGTATTTT. This sequence encodes CASSDPGRSTDTQYF.